The 8 T cell receptor beta chains below all came from one sample that was sequenced in a study of blood T cell repertoires in COVID-19. Method: immunoSEQ multiplex PCR; TCRdb's copy keeps in-frame clones and lacks some. This sample has some 350,000 clones; approximately 89% occur once, and the top ten carry around 5%. The sample was PBMCs or T cells enriched from blood (not recorded which). Every receptor here comes from a man aged 30 to 39 who had recovered from COVID-19.

The rearrangement uses TRBV10-1 and TRBJ2-1, with 8 bases matching TRBD1. Trimming cost V 4 bases and J 6 bases; bases outside gene matches: 5. Germline-derived CDR1 and CDR2 are WNHNN and SYGVQD (reference sequence). This CDR3 has 14 residues. CDR3 protein: CASSAQGVVNEQFF. The CDR3 nucleotides are TGCGCCAGCAGTGCACAGGGGGTGGTCAATGAGCAGTTCTTC.

The J gene is TRBJ2-3, the V gene TRBV10-3, with 9 bases aligning to TRBD1. This CDR3 has 17 amino acids. Germline V gene sequence: CDR1 ENHRY, CDR2 SYGVKD. V shed 4 bases, J shed 2 bases, and the junction held 10 bases outside the gene matches. CDR3 bases: TGTGCCATCAGTGGGTCAACCGGGACAGGGACCACAGATACGCAGTATTTT. This encodes CAISGSTGTGTTDTQYF.

The rearrangement uses TRBV28 and TRBJ2-3; 10 bases align to TRBD2. This CDR3 is 15 amino acids long. CDR1 is MDHEN and CDR2 is SYDVKM in the germline V gene. V was clipped by 7 bases and J by 1 base; unmatched bases: 5. The CDR3 here is CASTFSGGGTDTQYF. The CDR3 DNA reads TGTGCCAGCACTTTCAGCGGGGGGGGCACAGATACGCAGTATTTT.

The chain has TRBV10-3 and TRBJ2-1; D is unclear. This CDR3 is built from 15 residues. The V end was cut by 4 bases, the J end by 1 base, with 11 bases between. Looked up from germline, CDR1 is ENHRY and CDR2 is SYGVKD. The CDR3 region is CAISGASFSYNEQFF. CDR3 sequence (DNA): TGTGCCATCAGTGGGGCCTCCTTTTCCTACAATGAGCAGTTCTTC.

V gene TRBV24-1 combines with J gene TRBJ1-1, with D possibly matching TRBD1 (5 bases). The CDR3 has 13 amino acids. Per the germline V gene, CDR1 is KGHDR and CDR2 is SFDVKD. Trimming left V 5 bases short and J 12 bases short, with 18 bases between. CDR3 bases: TGTGCCACCAGTGGGGGCGACGCGGGGGGTTCTTTCTTT. It is translated as CATSGGDAGGSFF.

The chain joins TRBV5-6 to TRBJ1-6; D remains ambiguous. Germline V gene data show CDR1 as SGHDT and CDR2 as YYEEEE. The CDR3 is 14 residues long. Trimming cost V 6 bases and J 6 bases, with 13 bases left between them. The CDR3 loop reads CASTSWGGNSPLHF. CDR3 DNA sequence: TGTGCCAGCACCTCCTGGGGAGGTAATTCACCCCTCCACTTT.

This chain uses TRBV7-9 with TRBJ2-3; unclear D gene. CDR3 length equals 16 residues. CDR1 SEHNR and CDR2 FQNEAQ come from the germline V gene (reference sequence). V lost 8 bases to trimming and J lost 2 bases, with 20 bases between them. DNA of the CDR3: TGTGCCAGCTCCCCTTGGGCCCTCTTACACACAGATACGCAGTATTTT. This gives the protein CASSPWALLHTDTQYF.

The CDR3 bases are TGTGCCAGCAGTTACGAGGCGGGGTCCTACAATGAGCAGTTCTTC. Protein product: CASSYEAGSYNEQFF. The genes are TRBV6-6 and TRBJ2-1; D perhaps matches TRBD2 (6 bases). Trimming removed 2 bases at V and 1 base at J, with 9 bases between. This CDR3 is built from 15 residues. Per the germline V gene, CDR1 is MNHNY and CDR2 is SVGAGI (reference sequence).